This T cell receptor beta chain appears in the sequencing data of a study of T cells after yellow fever vaccination. TCRdb re-analysed the 5' RACE reads in MiXCR, keeping a single row per CDR3 protein. The data hold about 320,000 distinct CDR3 sequences, with around 10% observed a single time. CDR1 LGHDT and CDR2 YNNKEL come from the germline V gene (reference sequence). The CDR3 has 14 residues. V was clipped by 5 bases and J by 4 bases; unmatched bases: 4. The input for sequencing was CD4+ T cells sorted from PBMCs, taken 45 days after the yellow fever booster vaccination. This rearrangement joins TRBV3-1 to TRBJ2-1, with 8 positions matching TRBD2. The TCR comes from a man aged 18-30 years who received the YFV17D yellow fever vaccine. The CDR3 DNA sequence: TGTGCCAGCAGCACACGGGGGGGGTACAATGAGCAGTTCTTC. The encoded protein is CASSTRGGYNEQFF.